This T cell receptor (beta chain) was retrieved from a study of spatial heterogeneity in lung cancer. Study-level information: There were consistently more beta-chain sequences detected than alpha-chain sequences. Study conclusions and caveats: Counts that tracked tumor mutation counts were those of expanded intratumoral alpha and beta TCRs.

This CDR3 contains 14 residues. Trimming took 5 bases from V and 9 from J, leaving 18 bases between them. CDR1 SGHTA and CDR2 FQGNSA come from the germline V gene. Noted time point: sample taken at primary tumor resection. There were 72 donors, all of them untreated patients with early-stage non-small cell lung cancer. Without sorting, whole RNA was sequenced from tumor, nontumor lung or frozen PBMC. TCRdb used MiXCR to reprocess the 5' RACE reads, holding one entry per CDR3 protein. The profile shows 7,500 to 10,000 distinct CDR3 sequences, about 54% of them singletons. For this clonotype: What it binds is unknown.

The source was lung tumor tissue, collected at surgery. The V gene is TRBV7-2, the J gene TRBJ2-3; D perhaps matches TRBD2 (6 bases). The sequence was collected from a female donor with early-stage non-small cell lung cancer. The CDR3 coding sequence is TGTGCCAGCAGCCCCGGGACTGCCTGGGACACGCAGTATTTT. Translating gives CASSPGTAWDTQYF.